Below are 30 T cell receptor beta chains sequenced from a single sample in a study of T cells in Graves' hyperthyroidism and ophthalmopathy. TCR beta CDR3 sequences were amplified from RNA transcripts. When the TCR CDR3 underwent first-round RT-PCR, the HTBI primer set was used. MiXCR, applied by TCRdb to the multiplex PCR reads, yields one record per CDR3 protein. The repertoire has a few hundred thousand distinct CDR3 sequences, about 14% of them found once; the top ten carry around a fifth. Sequencing used blood. The origin of the receptors is a woman aged 30 to 39 with Graves' ophthalmopathy.

The chain is built from TRBV9 and TRBJ2-3; either TRBD1 or TRBD2 may fit D (5 bases each). V shed 0 bases and J shed 0 bases, with 8 bases lying between them. There are 15 residues in the CDR3. CDR1 is SGDLS, CDR2 YYNGEE, per germline. Here the CDR3 DNA reads TGTGCCAGCAGCGTAGCCGGGGCTAGCACAGATACGCAGTATTTT. As protein: CASSVAGASTDTQYF.

As to this clonotype: One end of the junction is discordant with germline, which a read error may explain. J is TRBJ2-1 and V is TRBV12-3 or TRBV12-4; 9 bases match TRBD2. CDR3 length: 14 amino acids. The CDR3 is CASSLGGGATEQLF. CDR3 in DNA: TGTGCCAGCAGTTTGGGCGGGGGGGCTACTGAGCAGCTCTTC.

This sequence joins TRBV19 and TRBJ1-5, with D uncertain. V gave up 3 bases and J gave up 4 bases, with 10 bases separating them. The CDR3 loop spans 14 amino acids. CDR1 is LNHDA, CDR2 SQIVND, per germline (reference sequence). The CDR3 reads CASSISSANQPQHF. The CDR3 nucleotides are TGTGCCAGTAGTATCTCATCAGCTAATCAGCCCCAGCATTTT.

V gene TRBV5-5 combines with J gene TRBJ1-5; D ambiguous. Germline CDR1 is SGHKS and CDR2 is YYEKEE (reference sequence). This CDR3 contains 14 residues. Trimming cost V 0 bases and J 9 bases, with 13 bases left between them. This CDR3 reads CASSLGLALWPQHF. The CDR3 DNA reads TGTGCCAGCAGCTTGGGCCTCGCCTTGTGGCCCCAGCATTTT.

This clonotype was picked up a small number of times. The chain recombines TRBV6-1 with TRBJ1-4; D is uncertain. Trimming cost V 4 bases and J 11 bases, with 11 bases left between them. The germline gives CDR1 MNHNS, CDR2 SASEGT. The CDR3 totals 12 residues. The DNA of the CDR3 is TGTGCCAGCAGTGCCGCGGACCCGAAACTGTTTTTT. Its translation: CASSAADPKLFF.

The chain has TRBV4-2 and TRBJ2-7; possibly TRBD1 for D (5 bases). With 0 bases removed from V and 0 bases from J, the gap between germline ends came to 9 bases. The CDR3 contains 15 residues. Germline CDR1 reads LGHNA; CDR2 reads YNFKEQ. The CDR3 loop is CASSQDRASSYEQYF. CDR3 coding DNA: TGTGCCAGCAGCCAAGACAGGGCTAGCTCCTACGAGCAGTACTTC.

The chain uses TRBV9 and TRBJ2-3, with D possibly being TRBD2 (5 bases). Germline V gene sequence: CDR1 SGDLS, CDR2 YYNGEE. The CDR3 contains 19 residues. Trimming took off 4 bases at V and 1 base at J, with 25 bases between the two ends. The CDR3 DNA is TGTGCCAGCAGCCCCCGGGGTAGGGCTCACAAAGTAGGCACAGATACGCAGTATTTT. It encodes CASSPRGRAHKVGTDTQYF.

This clonotype was detected a few times. The rearrangement links TRBV14 to TRBJ2-7, with TRBD1 as a possible D gene (5 bases). V gave up 0 bases and J gave up 2 bases, with 11 bases separating them. Germline assignment: CDR1 SGHDN and CDR2 FVKESK. The CDR3 runs to 15 residues. The CDR3 here is CASSQENRNPYEQYF. DNA of the CDR3: TGTGCCAGCAGCCAAGAAAACAGGAACCCCTACGAGCAGTACTTC.

This clonotype was counted at least ten times. This chain uses TRBV28 with TRBJ2-1; 7 nucleotides agree with TRBD2. With V trimmed by 4 bases and J by 7 bases, 13 bases remained unmatched. Germline-derived CDR1 and CDR2 are MDHEN and SYDVKM. The length of the CDR3 is 16 residues. CDR3 in amino acids: CASSYPGSGWVNEQFF. CDR3 DNA sequence: TGTGCCAGCAGTTACCCCGGTAGCGGGTGGGTGAATGAGCAGTTCTTC.

This clonotype was counted ten times or more. V gene TRBV2 combines with J gene TRBJ2-1; 11 bases are a match to TRBD2. The CDR3 covers 16 residues. The ends lost 6 bases at V and 5 bases at J; junction bases unmatched: 9. Germline V CDR1 and CDR2: SNHLY, FYNNEI. The CDR3 reads CASRGVLAGGNNEQFF. The CDR3 coding sequence is TGTGCCAGCAGGGGGGTCCTAGCGGGGGGCAACAATGAGCAGTTCTTC.

This clonotype came up many times. V is TRBV6-2 or TRBV6-3 and J is TRBJ2-2; 14 positions agree with TRBD2. The CDR3 is 17 amino acids. After removal of 6 bases from V and 6 bases from J, the junction contained 9 bases not matched to a gene. CDR1 is MNHEY, CDR2 SVGEGT, per germline. CDR3 sequence: CASRMTSGGAYPGELFF. The CDR3 nucleotides read TGTGCCAGCAGGATGACTAGCGGGGGGGCGTACCCCGGGGAGCTGTTTTTT.

The chain links TRBV5-6 to TRBJ2-5; 7 bases line up with TRBD1. The V and J ends lost 5 bases and 2 bases, in that order; junction bases with no gene match: 3. Germline CDR1 is SGHDT and CDR2 is YYEEEE. The CDR3 has 13 amino acids. CDR3 residues: CASSWDSQETQYF. In DNA, the CDR3 is TGTGCCAGCAGTTGGGACAGTCAAGAGACCCAGTACTTC.

This clonotype came up many times. The CDR3 coding sequence is TGTGCCAGCAGTATTATAGGACAGGATCATGAGCAGTTCTTC. Its protein is CASSIIGQDHEQFF. This chain links TRBV28 with TRBJ2-1, with TRBD1 matching 7 bases. V shed 5 bases, J shed 8 bases, and the junction held 9 bases outside the gene matches. This CDR3 is built from 14 residues. Per germline, CDR1 MDHEN and CDR2 SYDVKM. Drawing the rest from reference TRBV28 and TRBJ2-1, the complete variable domain is DVKVTQSSRYLVKRTGEKVFLECVQDMDHENMFWYRQDPGLGLRLIYFSYDVKMKEKGDIPEGYSVSREKKERFSLILESASTNQTSMYLCASSIIGQDHEQFFGPGTRLTVL.

CDR3 nucleotides: TGTGCCAGCAGCTCGGGACAGGGGGCGAAAGATACGCAGTATTTT. This translates into CASSSGQGAKDTQYF. V and J are TRBV11-3 and TRBJ2-3, with TRBD1 matching over 12 bases. V trimming: 4 bases; J trimming: 5 bases; junction bases outside the gene matches: 4. Germline CDR1 SGHNT, CDR2 YENEEA. This CDR3 comprises 15 residues.

This clonotype was recorded a few times. With a much larger clone just one base away, this may be a read error. The chain carries TRBV7-2 and TRBJ2-1; 10 positions match TRBD2. The junction had 20 bases not matched to a gene; V was cut back by 5 bases and J by 7 bases. CDR1 SGHTA and CDR2 FQGNSA come from the germline V gene. This CDR3 region has 19 residues. CDR3 in amino acids: CASSLRWGGAGGVRNEQFF. As DNA, the CDR3 is TGTGCCAGCAGCCTAAGGTGGGGAGGAGCGGGGGGGGTAAGGAATGAGCAGTTCTTC.

The table lists this clonotype with many counts. The chain links TRBV3-1 to TRBJ1-2, with D unresolved. The ends were cut back, 1 base at V and 4 bases at J, with 13 bases in the middle. The germline V gene has CDR1 LGHDT and CDR2 YNNKEL (reference sequence). The CDR3 length is 15 residues. CDR3 sequence reads: CASSQGGGPLYGYTF. The DNA of the CDR3 is TGTGCCAGCAGCCAAGGGGGAGGCCCCCTCTATGGCTACACCTTC.

This chain links TRBV10-3 with TRBJ2-2; TRBD1 is a possible D gene (5 bases). The ends were cut back, 6 bases at V and 2 bases at J, with 10 bases in the middle. This CDR3 is 14 amino acids long. CDR1 ENHRY and CDR2 SYGVKD come from the germline V gene. The CDR3 reads CAIRSDNNTGELFF. DNA for the CDR3: TGTGCCATCAGGTCGGACAATAACACCGGGGAGCTGTTTTTT.

This clonotype was counted many times. V gene TRBV28 combines with J gene TRBJ2-7; no definite D call. Deletions cut 7 bases from V and 3 bases from J, with 16 bases between. Germline V gene sequence: CDR1 MDHEN, CDR2 SYDVKM. The CDR3 covers 14 residues. The CDR3 spells CASTLSGAHYEQYF. CDR3 coding DNA: TGTGCCAGCACCCTCTCGGGTGCCCACTACGAGCAGTACTTC.

This clonotype was seen many times. The chain joins TRBV11-2 to TRBJ2-3; D gene ambiguous. This CDR3 has 13 amino acids. Germline CDR1 SGHAT, CDR2 FQNNGV. V was cut by 3 bases and J by 6 bases, with 10 bases left in between. DNA of the CDR3: TGTGCCAGCAGCTTCTCACGATCCGATACGCAGTATTTT. Translated: CASSFSRSDTQYF.

In this sample, this clonotype turned up many times. The V gene is TRBV27, the J gene TRBJ1-5, with D unresolved. CDR3 length: 12 amino acids. Trimming stripped 3 bases from V and 8 bases from J, with 8 bases between. Germline V gives CDR1 MNHEY, CDR2 SMNVEV (reference sequence). The CDR3 nucleotides read TGTGCCAGCAGTTTTCTTGGAGAGCCCCAGCATTTT. This codes for CASSFLGEPQHF.

This clonotype was seen many times. The rearrangement links TRBV6-2 or TRBV6-3 to TRBJ2-3; TRBD2 is a possible D gene (5 bases). V was trimmed by 6 bases and J by 2 bases, leaving 9 bases between them. Germline CDR1 is MNHEY and CDR2 is SVGEGT. The CDR3 has 13 residues. The CDR3 DNA reads TGTGCCAGCAGGCCCGGGAACACAGATACGCAGTATTTT. Encoded protein: CASRPGNTDTQYF.

The sample holds many counts of this clonotype. This sequence joins TRBV2 and TRBJ1-5, with a weak D call TRBD1 (5 bases). Germline V gene data show CDR1 as SNHLY and CDR2 as FYNNEI. The CDR3 contains 15 residues. The V end was cut by 7 bases, the J end by 2 bases, with 15 bases between. The CDR3, as DNA: TGTGCCAGCAACTTCCGCGTGGGGGGCAATCAGCCCCAGCATTTT. Translation gives CASNFRVGGNQPQHF.

About this clonotype itself: A read error may explain this, as a much larger clone is one base away. The rearrangement joins TRBV4-1 to TRBJ2-7, with a weak D call TRBD1 (6 bases). Germline V gene lookup returns CDR1 MGHRA and CDR2 YSYEKL. The CDR3 consists of 15 residues. In nucleotides, the CDR3 is TGCACCAGCAGCCAGTATACGGACAGTTCCTACGAGCAGTACTTC. Translating gives CTSSQYTDSSYEQYF.

In this sample, this clonotype turned up many times. The rearrangement links TRBV30 to TRBJ2-1; the match to TRBD2 covers 9 bases. The CDR3 totals 11 residues. Germline values: CDR1 GTSNPN, CDR2 SVGIG (reference sequence). Trimming removed 2 bases from V and 12 bases from J; junction bases left unmatched: 2. The CDR3 protein is CAWSTSGLQFF. CDR3 sequence (DNA): TGTGCCTGGAGTACTAGCGGGCTGCAGTTCTTC.

This chain joins TRBV6-1 and TRBJ2-5; TRBD2 matches at 8 bases. The CDR3 has 18 residues. CDR1 and CDR2 from the germline V gene are MNHNS and SASEGT. The trim removed 3 bases at V and 2 bases at J, leaving 14 bases unmatched. The CDR3 region has the DNA TGTGCCAGCAGTGACGGGACAATAGGACTAGCAGGTCAAGAGACCCAGTACTTC. Residues: CASSDGTIGLAGQETQYF.

This clonotype was counted ten times or more. V usage is TRBV20-1 and J usage is TRBJ2-1; 12 bases agree with TRBD2. The CDR3 spans 17 residues. CDR1 is DFQATT and CDR2 is SNEGSKA in the germline V gene (reference sequence). The J segment lost 3 bases and the V segment lost 6 bases, leaving 12 bases of the junction unmatched. This chain's CDR3 is CSALTSGGTFFYNEQFF. CDR3 DNA sequence: TGCAGTGCCCTGACTAGCGGGGGTACGTTCTTCTACAATGAGCAGTTCTTC.

This clonotype was seen at least ten times. The chain combines TRBV5-8 with TRBJ1-1; the D gene is possibly TRBD1 (5 bases). This CDR3 contains 13 residues. CDR1 and CDR2 from the germline V gene are SGHTS and YDEGEE. V lost 1 base and J 3 bases, leaving 7 bases between the germline ends. The CDR3 here is CASSLLQDTEAFF. The CDR3 DNA follows: TGTGCCAGCAGCTTGCTACAGGACACTGAAGCTTTCTTT.

At least ten counts were recorded for this clonotype. The rearrangement links TRBV11-2 to TRBJ2-7; the D is unclear. Germline CDR1 and CDR2: SGHAT and FQNNGV. The CDR3 extends over 18 amino acids. The V end lost 5 bases, the J end lost 0 bases, and 23 bases lay between the germline ends. DNA of the CDR3: TGTGCCAGCAGCCCCATCTCCCGTAACCGCAGAAGCTCCTACGAGCAGTACTTC. It specifies CASSPISRNRRSSYEQYF.

This clonotype was seen at least ten times. The chain links TRBV30 to TRBJ1-2; no clear D gene. V was cut by 4 bases and J by 7 bases, with 19 bases left in between. Germline V gene data show CDR1 as GTSNPN and CDR2 as SVGIG (reference sequence). This CDR3 has 14 amino acids. The CDR3 sequence: CAWTGVPSTLGYTF. CDR3 DNA sequence: TGTGCCTGGACCGGTGTTCCGTCTACACTTGGCTACACCTTC.

This clonotype was seen ten or more times. The chain couples TRBV18 to TRBJ1-1; D ambiguous. CDR3 length: 13 amino acids. The germline V gene has CDR1 KGHSH and CDR2 LQKENI. Deletions cut 0 bases from V and 8 bases from J, with 10 bases between. The CDR3 spells CASSPPQKLEAFF. The CDR3 nucleotides read TGTGCCAGCTCACCACCACAGAAATTGGAAGCTTTCTTT. Using reference TRBV18 and TRBJ1-1 for the parts outside the CDR3, the full variable domain is NAGVMQNPRHLVRRRGQEARLRCSPMKGHSHVYWYRQLPEEGLKFMVYLQKENIIDESGMPKERFSAEFPKEGPSILRIQQVVRGDSAAYFCASSPPQKLEAFFGQGTRLTVV.